The clone carrying this T cell receptor (beta chain) was observed a few times. The antigen is unknown. These data come from a study of cytomegalovirus exposure and HLA in healthy donors. The CDR3 is 12 amino acids. V trimming: 8 bases; J trimming: 4 bases; junction bases outside the gene matches: 3. The germline gives CDR1 SNHLY, CDR2 FYNNEI. General study points: Researchers catalogued about 150 TCR beta chains as cytomegalovirus-associated. Presence/absence analyses assumed roughly uniform sequencing depth across donors. Trimming of TCR beta V- and J-genes showed a link, identified in a later analysis, to a missense DCLRE1C variant. It was reported that the classifier diagnosed cytomegalovirus status with high specificity and sensitivity in both the original and validation cohorts.

The PCR had 60 Vbeta and 13 Jbeta primers. This table comes from immunoSEQ multiplex PCR, and its TCRdb copy is limited to in-frame clones, with some not included. The sample has 78,000 or so clones, under 65% seen once. The TCR sequence derives from a male donor in good health and CMV-seropositive. The chain carries TRBV2 and TRBJ2-7; 9 bases map to TRBD2. Sequencing used PBMCs. The CDR3 region has the DNA TGTGCCAGCGGCGGGGGGGTATACGAGCAGTACTTC. This codes for CASGGGVYEQYF.